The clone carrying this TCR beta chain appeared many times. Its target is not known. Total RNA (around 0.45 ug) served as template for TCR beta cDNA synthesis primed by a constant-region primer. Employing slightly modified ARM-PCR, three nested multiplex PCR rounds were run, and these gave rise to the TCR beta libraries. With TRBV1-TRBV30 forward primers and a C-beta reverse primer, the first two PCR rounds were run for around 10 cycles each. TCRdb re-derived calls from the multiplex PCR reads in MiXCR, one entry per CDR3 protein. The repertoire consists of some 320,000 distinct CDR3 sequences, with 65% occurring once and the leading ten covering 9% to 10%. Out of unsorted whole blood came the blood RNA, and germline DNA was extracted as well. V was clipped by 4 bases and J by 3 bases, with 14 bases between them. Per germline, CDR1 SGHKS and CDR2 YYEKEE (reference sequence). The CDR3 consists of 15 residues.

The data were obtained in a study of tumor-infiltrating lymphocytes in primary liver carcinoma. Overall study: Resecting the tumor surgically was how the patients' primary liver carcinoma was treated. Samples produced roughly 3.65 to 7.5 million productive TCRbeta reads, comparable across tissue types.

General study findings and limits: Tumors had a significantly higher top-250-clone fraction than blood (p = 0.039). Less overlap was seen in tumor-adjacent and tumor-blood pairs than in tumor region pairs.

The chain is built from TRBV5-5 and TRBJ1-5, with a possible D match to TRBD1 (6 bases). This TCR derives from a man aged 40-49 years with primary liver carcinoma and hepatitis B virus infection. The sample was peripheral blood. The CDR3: CASSPTGTNNQPQHF. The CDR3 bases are TGTGCCAGCAGCCCCACCGGGACAAACAATCAGCCCCAGCATTTT.